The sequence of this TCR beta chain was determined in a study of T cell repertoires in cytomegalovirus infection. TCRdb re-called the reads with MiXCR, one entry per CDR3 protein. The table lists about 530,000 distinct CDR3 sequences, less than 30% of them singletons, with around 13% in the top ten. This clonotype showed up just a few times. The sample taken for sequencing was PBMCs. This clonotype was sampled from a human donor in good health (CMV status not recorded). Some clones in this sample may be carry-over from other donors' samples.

Written as DNA, the CDR3 is TGTGCCACCAGCAGAGCACAGGGGGGGACCGTGGATATCCAGTACTTC. It yields the protein CATSRAQGGTVDIQYF. The V and J genes are TRBV15 and TRBJ2-5; TRBD1 might be the D (8 bases). Trimming removed 1 base from V and 10 bases from J, with 22 bases in between. Looked up from germline, CDR1 is LNHNV and CDR2 is YYDKDF (reference sequence). The CDR3 runs to 16 residues.